This T cell receptor (beta chain) was recorded in a study of Graves' ophthalmopathy and Graves' hyperthyroidism. Study results and caveats: Clonotypes were expanded in thyroid at above 0.001 frequency, and most also appeared in blood.

The sequenced template was RNA, covering the TCR beta CDR3 region. A first-round RT-PCR used HTBI primers, followed by a second-round multiplex PCR. One entry per CDR3 protein, called by TCRdb with MiXCR from the multiplex PCR reads. Of 740,000 or so distinct CDR3 sequences in the sample, roughly 40% were seen once. Remarks on this clonotype: Its antigen remains unknown.

No donor had other autoimmune disease, uncontrolled infection, pregnancy or lactation. Clinical symptoms, serum thyroxine, TRAb, thyroid ultrasound and orbital computed tomography determined diagnosis. Someone took the PBMCs out of more than 9 ml of fresh peripheral blood. The sample was peripheral blood. This clonotype was sampled from an adult man with Graves' ophthalmopathy.

CDR3 sequence (DNA): TGTGCCAGCAGCCGAGACAGGGGGGGAAGCTATGGCTACACCTTC. Protein: CASSRDRGGSYGYTF. This sequence joins TRBV5-5 and TRBJ1-2; 9 bases align to TRBD1. With V trimmed by 4 bases and J by 4 bases, 8 bases remained unmatched. The CDR3 is made up of 15 amino acids. Germline V CDR1 and CDR2: SGHKS, YYEKEE (reference sequence).